The 31 T cell receptor beta chains given below trace back to one sample, sequenced in a study of shared clonotypes between healthy human individuals (TCRdb year 2020). The library was built by means of the immunoSEQ multiplex PCR assay. The clones in this table, taken by TCRdb from immuneACCESS, are in-frame only. Not every clone is retained; where verified, under half of the shortfall comes from an unresolved V gene, and the cause of the rest is unknown. Present in this sample are 850,000 to 1,200,000 clones, approximately 68% of which were seen just once. About 1.5% of the sample belongs to the ten largest clones. The sample taken for sequencing was memory CD4+ T cells sorted from blood. This specimen's cell subset or site label, interpreted: CD45RA-negative fraction. Every receptor here comes from a man aged 18 to 30 in good health.

The chain is built from TRBV13 and TRBJ2-7; 8 nucleotides line up with TRBD2. The CDR3 loop spans 18 amino acids. The germline V gene has CDR1 PRHDT and CDR2 FYEKMQ (reference sequence). The V gene end was trimmed by 2 bases and the J gene end by 3 bases; junction bases not matched to a gene: 15. The CDR3 nucleotides read TGTGCCAGCAGCTTATCCTCGGGATCGAGCGGGAGAGGCTACGAGCAGTACTTC. Residues: CASSLSSGSSGRGYEQYF. The variable domain in full, with the rest retrieved from reference TRBV13 and TRBJ2-7, is AAGVIQSPRHLIKEKRETATLKCYPIPRHDTVYWYQQGPGQDPQFLISFYEKMQSDKGSIPDRFSAQQFSDYHSELNMSSLELGDSALYFCASSLSSGSSGRGYEQYFGPGTRLTVT.

This clone turned up a few times. The chain carries TRBV19 and TRBJ2-4, with 7 bases matching TRBD2. Germline V gene data show CDR1 as LNHDA and CDR2 as SQIVND (reference sequence). With V trimmed by 5 bases and J by 6 bases, 7 bases remained unmatched. The CDR3 is 14 residues long. This CDR3 reads CASSPRWEGNIQYF. CDR3 sequence (DNA): TGTGCCAGTAGTCCCCGCTGGGAGGGAAACATTCAGTACTTC.

The chain joins TRBV7-3 to TRBJ2-1; D remains unclear. V lost 0 bases, J lost 9 bases, and 15 bases lay in between. The germline V gene encodes CDR1 SGHTA and CDR2 FQGTGA. This CDR3 spans 15 amino acids. The CDR3 sequence is CASSLTMGSLGEQFF. The DNA for the CDR3 is TGTGCCAGCAGCTTAACTATGGGCTCCCTAGGTGAGCAGTTCTTC. The entire variable domain, with the rest obtained from reference TRBV7-3 and TRBJ2-1, is as follows: GAGVSQTPSNKVTEKGKYVELRCDPISGHTALYWYRQSLGQGPEFLIYFQGTGAADDSGLPNDRFFAVRPEGSVSTLKIQRTERGDSAVYLCASSLTMGSLGEQFFGPGTRLTVL.

The sample holds a few counts of this clone. CDR3 sequence: CASSYTTSGKADTQYF. The CDR3 nucleotides are TGTGCCAGCAGTTACACGACTAGCGGGAAGGCAGATACGCAGTATTTT. The chain has TRBV6-5 and TRBJ2-3, with 11 bases identical to TRBD2. There are 16 residues in the CDR3. The V and J ends lost 2 bases and 4 bases, in that order; junction bases with no gene match: 5. Germline CDR1 is MNHEY and CDR2 is SVGAGI.

The chain uses TRBV6-5 and TRBJ2-7, with TRBD1 matching over 12 bases. V was clipped by 4 bases and J by 6 bases; unmatched bases: 7. CDR3 length equals 15 residues. Germline CDR1 MNHEY, CDR2 SVGAGI. Here the CDR3 reads CASSSAGTGGSEQYF. CDR3 nucleotide sequence: TGTGCCAGCAGTTCCGCCGGGACAGGGGGCAGCGAGCAGTACTTC.

The rearrangement uses TRBV11-2 and TRBJ2-5, with 10 positions matching TRBD2. Per germline, CDR1 SGHAT and CDR2 FQNNGV. The CDR3 length is 14 residues. V shed 8 bases and J 4 bases; nucleotides not matched to a gene: 7. The CDR3 region has the DNA TGTGCCAGCGGAGCGGGGGGGCTTGTAGAGACCCAGTACTTC. This codes for CASGAGGLVETQYF.

The chain is built from TRBV27 and TRBJ1-5, with 12 nucleotides matching TRBD1. Germline values: CDR1 MNHEY, CDR2 SMNVEV (reference sequence). Losses at the gene ends were 6 bases for V and 6 bases for J; bases not matched to a gene: 12. The CDR3 runs to 17 residues. For the CDR3, the DNA is TGTGCCAGCAGCAGACAACCGGGACAGGGGGCCGGTCAGCCCCAGCATTTT. It yields the protein CASSRQPGQGAGQPQHF.

The V gene is TRBV9, the J gene TRBJ1-4; D is perhaps TRBD1 (6 bases). Trimming took off 0 bases at V and 5 bases at J, with 11 bases between the two ends. This CDR3 comprises 15 residues. Germline CDR1 reads SGDLS; CDR2 reads YYNGEE. The CDR3 loop reads CASSVDRGPNEKLFF. CDR3 coding DNA: TGTGCCAGCAGCGTAGATCGGGGGCCGAATGAAAAACTGTTTTTT.

This clone was seen just once. An end of the junction differs from the germline gene, which may be a read error. The V gene is TRBV6-6, the J gene TRBJ1-1; maybe TRBD1 (5 bases). Germline V gene lookup returns CDR1 MNHNY and CDR2 SVGAGI (reference sequence). The CDR3 totals 13 residues. The CDR3 is CASSRWGNSEAFF. DNA of the CDR3: TGTGCCAGCAGTAGGTGGGGGAACTCTGAAGCTTTCTTT.

The J gene is TRBJ1-4, the V gene TRBV20-1; the D is unclear. V lost 3 bases to trimming and J lost 8 bases, with 7 bases between them. CDR3 size: 11 residues. Germline CDR1 is DFQATT and CDR2 is SNEGSKA (reference sequence). This CDR3 is CSASDVEKLFF. The CDR3 bases are TGCAGTGCTAGTGACGTGGAAAAACTGTTTTTT.

In this sample, this clone turned up a few times. The rearrangement links TRBV19 to TRBJ1-1; no clear D. The CDR3 runs to 12 residues. CDR1 is LNHDA and CDR2 is SQIVND in the germline V gene (reference sequence). V was cut by 5 bases and J by 14 bases, with 18 bases left in between. CDR3 nucleotides: TGTGCCAGTAGTTTTACGTCAGGCTTCAGATTCTTT. Translated, it gives CASSFTSGFRFF. The full variable domain, completed using reference TRBV19 and TRBJ1-1, is DGGITQSPKYLFRKEGQNVTLSCEQNLNHDAMYWYRQDPGQGLRLIYYSQIVNDFQKGDIAEGYSVSREKKESFPLTVTSAQKNPTAFYLCASSFTSGFRFFGQGTRLTVV.

This chain connects TRBV7-9 to TRBJ2-4; D uncertain. The CDR3 spans 14 residues. V was cut by 2 bases and J by 0 bases, with 5 bases left in between. Germline V lookup: CDR1 SEHNR, CDR2 FQNEAQ (reference sequence). This chain's CDR3 is CASSLLLAKNIQYF. The CDR3 DNA reads TGTGCCAGCAGCTTACTTCTAGCCAAAAACATTCAGTACTTC.

This chain uses TRBV9 with TRBJ1-5; D is perhaps TRBD1 (6 bases). V was clipped by 3 bases and J by 2 bases, with 12 bases between them. CDR1 and CDR2 from the germline V gene are SGDLS and YYNGEE. The CDR3 extends over 15 amino acids. CDR3 bases: TGTGCCAGCAGCGAGGGAGGGGGTGGCAATCAGCCCCAGCATTTT. It translates to CASSEGGGGNQPQHF.

The chain links TRBV18 to TRBJ2-7; the D gene is possibly TRBD1 (6 bases). The CDR3 is 14 amino acids. V lost 4 bases, J lost 5 bases, and 15 bases lay in between. CDR1 is KGHSH, CDR2 LQKENI, per germline. CDR3 sequence (DNA): TGTGCCAGCTCACTCCAACAGGGCCTCGACGAGCAGTACTTC. Its translation is CASSLQQGLDEQYF.

V usage is TRBV19 and J usage is TRBJ1-6; possibly TRBD1 for D (5 bases). The CDR3 loop spans 14 amino acids. V gave up 6 bases and J gave up 8 bases, with 14 bases separating them. CDR1 is LNHDA and CDR2 is SQIVND in the germline V gene (reference sequence). The CDR3 loop is CASRQAGWDSPLHF. The CDR3, as DNA: TGTGCCAGTAGGCAAGCAGGGTGGGATTCACCCCTCCACTTT. Using reference TRBV19 and TRBJ1-6 for the parts outside the CDR3, the full variable domain is DGGITQSPKYLFRKEGQNVTLSCEQNLNHDAMYWYRQDPGQGLRLIYYSQIVNDFQKGDIAEGYSVSREKKESFPLTVTSAQKNPTAFYLCASRQAGWDSPLHFGNGTRLTVT.

This clone was recorded a few times. The same CDR3 is also encoded by other DNA sequences in this sample. The chain has TRBV5-1 and TRBJ2-3; 7 nucleotides align to TRBD1. This CDR3 comprises 14 residues. V trimming: 4 bases; J trimming: 0 bases; junction bases outside the gene matches: 2. Germline CDR1 is SGHRS and CDR2 is YFSETQ. The CDR3 reads CASSLDRSTDTQYF. CDR3 in DNA: TGCGCCAGCAGCCTGGACAGGAGCACAGATACGCAGTATTTT.

With respect to this clone: Its ends do not fully match the called genes, so a read error is possible. V is TRBV6-1 and J is TRBJ2-5; 7 bases agree with TRBD1. Germline CDR1 MNHNS, CDR2 SASEGT. The length of the CDR3 is 13 residues. CDR3 protein: CASSVDAFRDRHF. Here the CDR3 DNA reads TGTGCCAGCAGTGTAGATGCATTCCGGGACAGACACTTC.

V and J are TRBV11-2 and TRBJ2-5; 8 nucleotides match TRBD2. With 4 bases clipped from V and 8 bases from J, the junction kept 15 bases outside the gene matches. The CDR3 loop spans 16 amino acids. The V gene's germline CDR1 is SGHAT and CDR2 FQNNGV. The CDR3 spells CASSYRGGGTRQTQYF. CDR3 nucleotides: TGTGCCAGCAGCTATCGGGGCGGGGGGACGAGACAAACCCAGTACTTC.

CDR3 nucleotides: TGCGCCAGCAGCTTGTACGATAGCACAGATACGCAGTATTTT. The encoded protein is CASSLYDSTDTQYF. The chain employs TRBV5-1 and TRBJ2-3; D gene unclear. V gave up 1 base and J gave up 0 bases, with 6 bases separating them. Germline CDR1 is SGHRS and CDR2 is YFSETQ. This CDR3 spans 14 amino acids. Full variable domain (missing parts from reference TRBV5-1 and TRBJ2-3): KAGVTQTPRYLIKTRGQQVTLSCSPISGHRSVSWYQQTPGQGLQFLFEYFSETQRNKGNFPGRFSGRQFSNSRSEMNVSTLELGDSALYLCASSLYDSTDTQYFGPGTRLTVL.

The chain joins TRBV2 to TRBJ2-5; 8 bases match TRBD2. The trim removed 5 bases at V and 4 bases at J, leaving 9 bases unmatched. This CDR3 contains 15 residues. Germline V CDR1 and CDR2: SNHLY, FYNNEI. CDR3 sequence: CASSWAGGSGETQYF. In DNA form, the CDR3 reads TGTGCCAGCAGTTGGGCGGGGGGAAGCGGAGAGACCCAGTACTTC.

This chain joins TRBV25-1 and TRBJ2-5, with a possible D match to TRBD2 (6 bases). Germline CDR1 MGHDK, CDR2 SYGVNS. The CDR3 runs 15 residues. V was trimmed by 0 bases and J by 4 bases, leaving 12 bases between them. The CDR3 region is CASSEYGRGTETQYF. The CDR3 DNA sequence: TGTGCCAGCAGTGAATATGGGCGGGGAACAGAGACCCAGTACTTC.

The chain uses TRBV29-1 and TRBJ2-1; D unclear. The germline gives CDR1 SQVTM, CDR2 ANQGSEA. The CDR3 runs to 15 residues. V lost 1 base to trimming and J lost 4 bases, with 14 bases between them. The CDR3 loop is CSVEAPSERYNEQFF. CDR3 sequence (DNA): TGCAGCGTTGAAGCCCCTTCGGAGAGGTACAATGAGCAGTTCTTC.

This clone was counted between two and nine times. The V gene is TRBV6-5, the J gene TRBJ1-2; a weak D match, TRBD1 (6 bases). The ends were cut back, 7 bases at V and 5 bases at J, with 14 bases in the middle. Germline assignment: CDR1 MNHEY and CDR2 SVGAGI. The CDR3 consists of 13 residues. The CDR3 DNA reads as TGTGCCAGCAACGAGCGGGGGGCATATGGCTACACCTTC. Translating it yields CASNERGAYGYTF.

The chain couples TRBV5-1 to TRBJ1-5; 7 nucleotides align to TRBD1. J was trimmed by 2 bases and V by 4 bases; bases with no gene match: 6. In germline, CDR1 is SGHRS, CDR2 YFSETQ. The CDR3 is 15 residues long. Here the CDR3 reads CASSLQGDGNQPQHF. CDR3 coding DNA: TGCGCCAGCAGCCTTCAGGGGGACGGCAATCAGCCCCAGCATTTT.

The gene calls are TRBV6-6 and TRBJ1-3; 8 positions match TRBD1. CDR1 is MNHNY, CDR2 SVGAGI, per germline (reference sequence). This CDR3 is 16 amino acids long. The J segment lost 3 bases and the V segment lost 6 bases, leaving 10 bases of the junction unmatched. The CDR3 protein is CASSRGQGGYGNTIYF. DNA for the CDR3: TGTGCCAGCAGCCGCGGACAGGGAGGGTATGGAAACACCATATATTTT.

This clone was recorded once. The chain couples TRBV30 to TRBJ2-3; 8 nucleotides line up with TRBD2. This CDR3 has 16 amino acids. Germline lookup yields CDR1 GTSNPN and CDR2 SVGIG (reference sequence). The V segment lost 1 base and the J segment 1 base; nucleotides outside the gene matches: 7. This CDR3 reads CAWSGLGLVGTDTQYF. CDR3 DNA: TGTGCCTGGAGTGGGCTGGGACTAGTCGGCACAGATACGCAGTATTTT.

This clone was observed a single time. The rearrangement joins TRBV7-9 to TRBJ1-1; no firm D call. CDR3 length: 14 amino acids. Between the trimmed V and J ends, which lost 8 bases and 1 base, there was a span of 14 bases. Per the germline V gene, CDR1 is SEHNR and CDR2 is FQNEAQ (reference sequence). The CDR3, as DNA: TGTGCCAGCGACGGCAAGAGTAAGAACACTGAAGCTTTCTTT. It encodes CASDGKSKNTEAFF.

V and J are TRBV21-1 and TRBJ2-3; the D call of TRBD2 is as the table states it, not checked on the DNA. TRBV21-1 is assigned pseudogene status. The CDR3 has 16 amino acids. The CDR3 DNA follows: TGTGCCAGCAGCAAATGCGGGGTTCCTACATGCGATACGCAGTATTTT. Encoded protein: CASSKCGVPTCDTQYF.

The rearrangement uses TRBV6-1 and TRBJ1-3; D uncertain. The germline V gene encodes CDR1 MNHNS and CDR2 SASEGT. The length of the CDR3 is 14 residues. Between the trimmed V and J ends, which lost 8 bases and 0 bases, there was a span of 11 bases. The CDR3 DNA is TGTGCCAGCCTCCAAGATCTCTCTGGAAACACCATATATTTT. It specifies CASLQDLSGNTIYF.

This chain uses TRBV7-2 with TRBJ2-7, with TRBD1 identical over 9 bases. The CDR3 runs to 13 residues. Per the germline V gene, CDR1 is SGHTA and CDR2 is FQGNSA. The V and J ends lost 4 bases and 4 bases, in that order; junction bases with no gene match: 2. CDR3 in DNA: TGTGCCAGCAGCTCCGACAGGGGGTACGAGCAGTACTTC. Translating gives CASSSDRGYEQYF. Full variable domain (outside the CDR3, taken from reference TRBV7-2 and TRBJ2-7): GAGVSQSPSNKVTEKGKDVELRCDPISGHTALYWYRQSLGQGLEFLIYFQGNSAPDKSGLPSDRFSAERTGGSVSTLTIQRTQQEDSAVYLCASSSDRGYEQYFGPGTRLTVT.

The chain is built from TRBV30 and TRBJ2-7; D uncertain. The CDR3 covers 12 residues. The germline CDR1 and CDR2 sequences are GTSNPN and SVGIG (reference sequence). With 2 bases removed from V and 9 bases from J, the gap between germline ends came to 14 bases. The CDR3 region is CAWSSWLRVQYF. The CDR3 DNA sequence: TGTGCCTGGAGTTCGTGGCTCCGGGTGCAGTACTTC. The full variable domain, completed using reference TRBV30 and TRBJ2-7, is SQTIHQWPATLVQPVGSPLSLECTVEGTSNPNLYWYRQAAGRGLQLLFYSVGIGQISSEVPQNLSASRPQDRQFILSSKKLLLSDSGFYLCAWSSWLRVQYFGPGTRLTVT.